These T cell receptor beta chains were read from a single sample in a study of OX40 agonist ivuxolimab in advanced cancers. Clones were sequenced by immunoSEQ multiplex PCR, and TCRdb holds only the in-frame ones, with some missing. The table lists around 67,000 clones, about 85% of them singletons, with about 1.3% in the top ten. The sample consisted of CD4+ or CD8+ T cells sorted from blood, taken in a trial of the OX40 agonist ivuxolimab. The source of these receptors is an adult with an advanced solid tumor such as melanoma, head and neck, liver or kidney cancer. Each CDR3 is given with its conserved first and last residue. The order of the fields is CDR3 DNA, CDR3 protein, J gene, clone size, V gene, D gene. The D gene is left open where the match is weak. Where a row states a size, it is once, few, many or the class of an expanded clone; other rows omit it.

DNA: TGTGCCAGCAGCTTGATGGTGAAGGGCACTGAAGCTTTCTTT
CDR3: CASSLMVKGTEAFF
J: TRBJ1-1
size: -
V: TRBV5-5
D: -

DNA: TGCGCCAGCAGCCAAGTTTTCGGGGGCTTGGGTGAAAAACTGTTTTTT
CDR3: CASSQVFGGLGEKLFF
J: TRBJ1-4
size: -
V: TRBV4-3
D: -

DNA: TGTGCCAGCAGCCGCCCGCCTTACGAGCAGTACTTC
CDR3: CASSRPPYEQYF
J: TRBJ2-7
size: -
V: TRBV7-2
D: -

DNA: TGTGCCAGTAGTATAGGAACTAACCAAGGGACCCAGTACTTC
CDR3: CASSIGTNQGTQYF
J: TRBJ2-5
size: once
V: TRBV19
D: -

DNA: TGTGCCAGCAGCTTAGCGCGGACTAGAGGTCCAGATACGCAGTATTTT
CDR3: CASSLARTRGPDTQYF
J: TRBJ2-3
size: -
V: TRBV7-2
D: TRBD2

DNA: TGTGCCAGCAGCTATATGGGACGTCTCGACGAGCAGTACTTC
CDR3: CASSYMGRLDEQYF
J: TRBJ2-7
size: -
V: TRBV7-9
D: -

DNA: TGTGCAATCAGGGATTCGCTAGTAGTTAACACCGGGGAGCTGTTTTTT
CDR3: CAIRDSLVVNTGELFF
J: TRBJ2-2
size: -
V: TRBV30
D: -

DNA: TGTGCCAGCAGCTATGGGGGCGAGCAGTTCTTC
CDR3: CASSYGGEQFF
J: TRBJ2-1
size: -
V: TRBV7-2
D: -

DNA: TGTGCCAGCAGCTTGGCTGACAGGGTCACCGGGGAGCTGTTTTTT
CDR3: CASSLADRVTGELFF
J: TRBJ2-2
size: -
V: TRBV11-2
D: TRBD1

DNA: TGTGCCAGCAGGGGGACAGGGGATAAGACCCAGTACTTC
CDR3: CASRGTGDKTQYF
J: TRBJ2-5
size: once
V: TRBV7-2
D: TRBD1

DNA: TGTGCCAGCAGCCCGACTAGTCCTTCCTACAATGAGCAGTTCTTC
CDR3: CASSPTSPSYNEQFF
J: TRBJ2-1
size: -
V: TRBV6-5
D: -

DNA: TGTGCCAGCAGCCCCGGACAGGGGGCTTCCGGGGAGCTGTTTTTT
CDR3: CASSPGQGASGELFF
J: TRBJ2-2
size: -
V: TRBV11-3
D: TRBD1

DNA: TGCAGTGCTAGTAGGAACACTGAAGCTTTCTTT
CDR3: CSASRNTEAFF
J: TRBJ1-1
size: -
V: TRBV20-1
D: -

DNA: TGTGCCAGCAGCGCTAGCGGGGGGCGGATCGCAGATACGCAGTATTTT
CDR3: CASSASGGRIADTQYF
J: TRBJ2-3
size: -
V: TRBV7-9
D: TRBD2

DNA: TGCGCCAGCAGCATGCAGGGGTCTGAGACCCAGTACTTC
CDR3: CASSMQGSETQYF
J: TRBJ2-5
size: -
V: TRBV5-1
D: -

DNA: TGTGCCAGCAGAGCGGGAGGGTACACCGGGGAGCTGTTTTTT
CDR3: CASRAGGYTGELFF
J: TRBJ2-2
size: -
V: TRBV28
D: TRBD2

DNA: TGTGCCAGCTCCTCTGACCGGGTCCGCGGATACGAGCAGTACTTC
CDR3: CASSSDRVRGYEQYF
J: TRBJ2-7
size: -
V: TRBV18
D: -

DNA: TGTGCCAGCAGCCATGCCGGGACAGGGGCTGGAAACACCATATATTTT
CDR3: CASSHAGTGAGNTIYF
J: TRBJ1-3
size: -
V: TRBV4-2
D: TRBD1

DNA: TGTGCCAGCAGCACAGGAAGTCGGACAGGGGGGAATGAGCAGTTCTTC
CDR3: CASSTGSRTGGNEQFF
J: TRBJ2-1
size: -
V: TRBV7-8
D: TRBD1

DNA: TGTGCCAGCAGCTTGAGGCCCACCAATGAGCAGTTCTTC
CDR3: CASSLRPTNEQFF
J: TRBJ2-1
size: -
V: TRBV4-2
D: -

DNA: TGTGCCAGCACCCGGACAGGAGGACGGGAGACCCAGTACTTC
CDR3: CASTRTGGRETQYF
J: TRBJ2-5
size: few
V: TRBV6-1
D: TRBD1

DNA: TGTGCCACCAGCAGAGATCTACAGGCGTACGAGCAGTACTTC
CDR3: CATSRDLQAYEQYF
J: TRBJ2-7
size: few
V: TRBV15
D: -

DNA: TGCAGCGGGGGGACAGGGTACGAGCAGTACTTC
CDR3: CSGGTGYEQYF
J: TRBJ2-7
size: -
V: TRBV29-1
D: TRBD1

DNA: TGTGCCAGCAGCTTGTACGGGACAGGGTACACCGGGGAGCTGTTTTTT
CDR3: CASSLYGTGYTGELFF
J: TRBJ2-2
size: -
V: TRBV5-4
D: TRBD1